This T cell receptor (beta chain) emerged from a study of cytomegalovirus exposure and HLA in healthy donors. Study-wide results and limits: Per a later analysis, 18,000 or so TCR beta sequences showed association with HLA alleles at 0.05 false discovery rate.

It was with 60 Vbeta and 13 Jbeta primers that the PCR ran. Clones were sequenced by immunoSEQ multiplex PCR, and TCRdb holds only the in-frame ones, with some missing. The sample lists 200,000 or so clones, around 87% seen once, with over 1% in the top ten. Per the germline V gene, CDR1 is MGHRA and CDR2 is YSYEKL. Unmatched junction bases numbered 12, after V lost 3 bases and J lost 7 bases. The CDR3 has 16 amino acids. Details on this clone: Its antigen is not identified.

The clonotype originates from a man aged 25 to 45 in good health and CMV-seronegative. The chain is built from TRBV4-1 and TRBJ2-1; 7 positions match TRBD2. Material: PBMCs. CDR3 protein: CASSHYGEGKRNEQFF. Here the CDR3 DNA reads TGCGCCAGCAGCCATTACGGGGAGGGGAAAAGGAATGAGCAGTTCTTC.